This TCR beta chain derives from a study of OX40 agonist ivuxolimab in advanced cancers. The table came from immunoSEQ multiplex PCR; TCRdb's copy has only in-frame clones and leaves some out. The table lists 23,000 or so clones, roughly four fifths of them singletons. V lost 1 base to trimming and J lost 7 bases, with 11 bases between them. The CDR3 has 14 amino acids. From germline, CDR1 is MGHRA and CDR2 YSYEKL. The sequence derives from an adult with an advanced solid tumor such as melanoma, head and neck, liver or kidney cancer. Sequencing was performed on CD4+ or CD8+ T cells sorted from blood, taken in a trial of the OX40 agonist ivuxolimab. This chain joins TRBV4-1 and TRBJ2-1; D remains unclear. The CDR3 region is CASSQVSAENEQFF. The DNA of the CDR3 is TGCGCCAGCAGCCAAGTGTCGGCTGAAAATGAGCAGTTCTTC.